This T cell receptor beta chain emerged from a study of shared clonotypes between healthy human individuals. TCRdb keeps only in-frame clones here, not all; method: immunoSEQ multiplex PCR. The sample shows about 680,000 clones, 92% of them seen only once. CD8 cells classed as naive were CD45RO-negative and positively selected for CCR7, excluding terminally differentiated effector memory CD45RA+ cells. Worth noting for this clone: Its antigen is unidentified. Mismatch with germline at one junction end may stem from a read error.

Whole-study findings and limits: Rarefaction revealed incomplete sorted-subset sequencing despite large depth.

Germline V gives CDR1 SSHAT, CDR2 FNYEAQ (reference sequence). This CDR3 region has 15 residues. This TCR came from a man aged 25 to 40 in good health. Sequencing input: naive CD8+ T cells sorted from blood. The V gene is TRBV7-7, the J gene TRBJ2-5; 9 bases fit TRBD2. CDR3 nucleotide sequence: TGTGCTAGCAGCTCCGTAGCGGGAGTCCGGGAGACCCAGTACTTC. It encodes CASSSVAGVRETQYF.